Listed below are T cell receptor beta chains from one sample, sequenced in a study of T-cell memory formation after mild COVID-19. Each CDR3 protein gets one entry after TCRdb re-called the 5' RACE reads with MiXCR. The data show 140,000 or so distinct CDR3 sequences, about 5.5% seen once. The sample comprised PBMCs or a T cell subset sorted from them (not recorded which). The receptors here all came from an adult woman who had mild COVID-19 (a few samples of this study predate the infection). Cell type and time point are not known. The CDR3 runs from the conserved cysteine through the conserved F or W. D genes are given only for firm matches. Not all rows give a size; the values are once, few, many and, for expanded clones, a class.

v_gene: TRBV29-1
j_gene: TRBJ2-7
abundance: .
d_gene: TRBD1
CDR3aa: CSAEPGTGKREQYF
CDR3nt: TGCAGCGCCGAACCTGGGACAGGGAAGCGCGAGCAGTACTTC

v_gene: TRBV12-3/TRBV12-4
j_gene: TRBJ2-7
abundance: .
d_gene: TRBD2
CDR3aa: CASSFSLGLAGDNEQYF
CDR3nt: TGTGCCAGCAGTTTTAGTTTGGGACTAGCGGGGGACAACGAGCAGTACTTC

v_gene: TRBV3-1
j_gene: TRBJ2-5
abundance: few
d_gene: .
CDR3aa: CASGQGEVETQYF
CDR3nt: TGTGCCTCAGGCCAGGGTGAAGTGGAGACCCAGTACTTC

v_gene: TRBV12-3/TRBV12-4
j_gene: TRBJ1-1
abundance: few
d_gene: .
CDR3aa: CASSLARGGYGNTEAFF
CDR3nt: TGTGCCAGCAGTTTGGCACGTGGGGGGTACGGGAACACTGAAGCTTTCTTT

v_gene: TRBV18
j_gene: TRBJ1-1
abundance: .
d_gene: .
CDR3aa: CASSSSLLTRTNTEAFF
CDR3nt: TGTGCCAGCTCATCGTCCCTCCTCACGCGGACGAACACTGAAGCTTTCTTT

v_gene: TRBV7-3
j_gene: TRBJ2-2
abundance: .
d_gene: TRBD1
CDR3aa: CASSPRDRKNTGELFF
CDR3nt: TGTGCCAGCAGCCCCCGGGACAGGAAGAACACCGGGGAGCTGTTTTTT

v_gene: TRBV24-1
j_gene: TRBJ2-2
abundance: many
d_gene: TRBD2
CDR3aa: CATSREGLYTGELFF
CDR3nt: TGTGCCACCAGTCGGGAGGGCCTTTATACCGGGGAGCTGTTTTTT

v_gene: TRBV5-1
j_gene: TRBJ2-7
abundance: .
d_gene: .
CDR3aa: CASSSNNWNEQYF
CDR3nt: TGCGCCAGCAGCTCAAATAACTGGAACGAGCAGTACTTC

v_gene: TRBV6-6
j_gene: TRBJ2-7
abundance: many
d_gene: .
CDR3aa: CASSYSSGLGRDSYEQYF
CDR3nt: TGTGCCAGCAGTTACTCGTCCGGTTTGGGCAGGGATTCCTACGAGCAGTACTTC

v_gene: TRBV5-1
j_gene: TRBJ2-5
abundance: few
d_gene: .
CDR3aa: CASSLMAGLETQYF
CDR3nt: TGCGCCAGCAGCTTGATGGCAGGGCTAGAGACCCAGTACTTC

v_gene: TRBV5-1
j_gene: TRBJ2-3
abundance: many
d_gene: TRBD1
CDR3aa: CASSLQGTDTQYF
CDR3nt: TGTGCCAGCAGCTTACAGGGGACAGATACGCAGTATTTT

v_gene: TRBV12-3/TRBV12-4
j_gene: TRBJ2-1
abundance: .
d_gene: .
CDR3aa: CASSLAGVEQFF
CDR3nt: TGTGCCAGCAGTTTAGCTGGGGTTGAGCAGTTCTTC